This T cell receptor (beta chain) originates from a study of lymphopenia after photon versus proton radiotherapy. Germline V lookup: CDR1 GTSNPN, CDR2 SVGIG (reference sequence). V lost 2 bases and J lost 4, with 8 bases in between. This CDR3 spans 13 amino acids. Remarks on this clone: The antigen is unknown.

Libraries were prepared by immunoSEQ multiplex PCR; TCRdb keeps only in-frame clonotypes and omits some of them. The table records approximately 160,000 clones, roughly nine tenths of them present only once. Findings and caveats of the study: Survival link was tested only in deceased patients; proton benefit remains a possibility. Proton therapy kept repertoires fairly stable, unlike photons, which gained effector/memory cells. Post-nadir diversity loss with photons came from oligoclonal expansion, particularly CD8+ Temra cells.

The TCR was taken from a man aged 50 or older with gastric cancer. This chain joins TRBV30 and TRBJ1-4; no clear D gene. This material consisted of peripheral blood, taken from a patient treated with photon-based radiotherapy. Here the CDR3 DNA reads TGTGCCTGGAGTACCCAGATTAATGAAAAACTGTTTTTT. It translates to CAWSTQINEKLFF.